Listed here are 18 T cell receptor beta chains from one sample, sequenced in a study of T cell clonotyping in hematopoietic cell transplantation. Assay used: immunoSEQ multiplex PCR; TCRdb lists only in-frame clones, some missing. The sample shows approximately 44,000 clones, 95% of them seen only once. Material: peripheral blood mononuclear cells. The origin of the receptors is a man in his thirties or forties in good health. Some clones in this sample may be carry-over from other donors' samples.

The genes are TRBV15 and TRBJ2-7, with D possibly TRBD1 on 6 matching bases. Germline V gives CDR1 LNHNV, CDR2 YYDKDF (reference sequence). Trimming shortened V by 2 bases and J by 6 bases, and 14 bases separated the two germline ends. This CDR3 contains 14 residues. The CDR3 nucleotides are TGTGCCACCAGCAGACCTCAGGGGAAACGCGAGCAGTACTTC. It codes for CATSRPQGKREQYF.

The V gene is TRBV7-2, the J gene TRBJ2-2; 9 bases line up with TRBD1. The CDR3 sequence is 17 residues long. Germline assignment: CDR1 SGHTA and CDR2 FQGNSA. Trimming removed 5 bases from V and 2 bases from J; junction bases left unmatched: 9. DNA of the CDR3: TGTGCCAGCAGCCCACCCCGGACAGGGGTAAACACCGGGGAGCTGTTTTTT. Protein: CASSPPRTGVNTGELFF.

The chain is built from TRBV27 and TRBJ2-7, with 7 bases aligning to TRBD1. The trim removed 7 bases at V and 1 base at J, leaving 4 bases unmatched. CDR3 length: 13 residues. From germline, CDR1 is MNHEY and CDR2 SMNVEV (reference sequence). The CDR3 region has the DNA TGTGCCAGCATAGGGACAGCATCCTACGAGCAGTACTTC. It translates to CASIGTASYEQYF.

V and J are TRBV4-1 and TRBJ1-6; D unresolved. The V end was cut by 1 base, the J end by 9 bases, with 7 bases between. Germline CDR1 MGHRA, CDR2 YSYEKL. The CDR3 is made up of 13 amino acids. CDR3 sequence (DNA): TGCGCCAGCAGCCAAGTGGGTGTTTCACCCCTCCACTTT. Protein: CASSQVGVSPLHF.

V is TRBV5-4 and J is TRBJ1-1; D is possibly TRBD1 (5 bases). Trimming cost V 1 base and J 0 bases, with 7 bases left between them. This CDR3 has 14 residues. Germline V gene data show CDR1 as SGHNT and CDR2 as YYREEE (reference sequence). In nucleotides, the CDR3 is TGTGCCAGCAGCTTGACAGGAATGAACACTGAAGCTTTCTTT. This encodes CASSLTGMNTEAFF.

This clone was seen only once. The chain links TRBV7-2 to TRBJ1-3, with D unresolved. The CDR3 is made up of 16 amino acids. V was shortened by 2 bases and J by 3 bases, with 14 bases between the two germline ends. Germline CDR1 is SGHTA and CDR2 is FQGNSA. The CDR3 DNA is TGTGCCAGCAGCTTAAATCGGGCGGGAAGTGGAAACACCATATATTTT. It specifies CASSLNRAGSGNTIYF.

The chain has TRBV5-1 and TRBJ1-3, with 9 bases lining up with TRBD1. CDR3 length: 16 residues. Germline V gene sequence: CDR1 SGHRS, CDR2 YFSETQ. V lost 4 bases and J lost 0; bases outside the gene matches: 5. CDR3 residues: CASSGQGLSSGNTIYF. DNA of the CDR3: TGCGCCAGCAGCGGACAGGGGTTGAGCTCTGGAAACACCATATATTTT.

The V gene is TRBV28, the J gene TRBJ2-7; TRBD2 might be the D (6 bases). CDR1 and CDR2 from the germline V gene are MDHEN and SYDVKM. Between the trimmed V and J ends, which lost 11 bases and 5 bases, there was a span of 13 bases. The CDR3 sequence is 11 residues long. CDR3 nucleotide sequence: TGTGCCTCGGCAGCGGGCCACGAGCAGTACTTC. Its translation: CASAAGHEQYF. Supplemented by reference TRBV28 and TRBJ2-7, the full variable domain reads DVKVTQSSRYLVKRTGEKVFLECVQDMDHENMFWYRQDPGLGLRLIYFSYDVKMKEKGDIPEGYSVSREKKERFSLILESASTNQTSMYLCASAAGHEQYFGPGTRLTVT.

V gene TRBV7-3 combines with J gene TRBJ1-6; perhaps TRBD1 as D (5 bases). There are 15 residues in the CDR3. The germline V and J ends were trimmed by 4 bases and 7 bases, with 14 bases remaining between them. Germline CDR1 SGHTA, CDR2 FQGTGA. This CDR3 reads CASSSAGHSNSPLHF. In DNA, the CDR3 is TGTGCCAGCAGCTCAGCCGGACACTCAAATTCACCCCTCCACTTT.

This sequence joins TRBV25-1 and TRBJ1-2, with D maybe TRBD1 (5 bases). The CDR3 contains 12 residues. V was cut by 8 bases and J by 2 bases, with 9 bases left in between. Per the germline V gene, CDR1 is MGHDK and CDR2 is SYGVNS. CDR3 protein: CASARDNYGYTF. CDR3 coding DNA: TGTGCCAGCGCCCGGGACAACTATGGCTACACCTTC.

This clone is termed medium-sized. The rearrangement joins TRBV4-1 to TRBJ1-4; D uncertain. The CDR3 consists of 15 residues. Germline CDR1 and CDR2: MGHRA and YSYEKL. The V end lost 4 bases, the J end lost 8 bases, and 17 bases lay between the germline ends. The chain's CDR3 is CASSPGVTSGEKLFF. The CDR3 DNA sequence: TGCGCCAGCAGCCCGGGCGTCACATCGGGGGAAAAACTGTTTTTT.

The CDR3 DNA reads TGTGCCAGCAGTCCTACCCCTCTCCAAGAGACCCAGTACTTC. Translated: CASSPTPLQETQYF. The rearrangement links TRBV9 to TRBJ2-5, with D unresolved. The CDR3 is 14 residues long. The germline CDR1 and CDR2 sequences are SGDLS and YYNGEE. The V end was cut by 5 bases, the J end by 1 base, with 12 bases between.

V is TRBV4-1 and J is TRBJ1-5; D is undetermined. The germline gives CDR1 MGHRA, CDR2 YSYEKL. V lost 5 bases, J lost 8 bases, and 16 bases lay in between. The CDR3 is 14 amino acids. CDR3 sequence (DNA): TGCGCCAGCAGCTCCGGCTGGGTGGAGGAGCCCCAGCATTTT. It specifies CASSSGWVEEPQHF.

The J gene is TRBJ1-2, the V gene TRBV6-1; TRBD1 matches 8 bases. CDR3 size: 14 residues. Germline V CDR1 and CDR2: MNHNS, SASEGT. After removal of 10 bases from V and 4 bases from J, the junction contained 11 bases not matched to a gene. The CDR3 bases are TGTGCCACACGATCGGAGACAGGGGCCTATGGCTACACCTTC. Amino acid sequence: CATRSETGAYGYTF.

This rearrangement joins TRBV11-2 to TRBJ1-1; 9 bases are shared with TRBD1. Germline V gene sequence: CDR1 SGHAT, CDR2 FQNNGV. The CDR3 length is 14 residues. V lost 2 bases, J lost 6 bases, and 4 bases stayed unmatched. CDR3 sequence (DNA): TGTGCCAGCAGCTTAAGGGGACAGGGCTCTGAAGCTTTCTTT. It codes for CASSLRGQGSEAFF.

The chain has TRBV4-2 and TRBJ2-1, with 7 bases lining up with TRBD2. J lost 3 bases, V lost 0 bases, and 5 bases had no gene match. The CDR3 runs 16 residues. Looked up from germline, CDR1 is LGHNA and CDR2 is YNFKEQ. The CDR3 is CASSQERLAGYNEQFF. CDR3 in DNA: TGTGCCAGCAGCCAAGAGAGACTAGCAGGCTACAATGAGCAGTTCTTC.

The rearrangement uses TRBV9 and TRBJ2-1; D is tentatively TRBD1 or TRBD2 (5 bases each). Trimming took 0 bases from V and 6 from J, leaving 10 bases between them. This CDR3 has 14 residues. Germline assignment: CDR1 SGDLS and CDR2 YYNGEE. The CDR3 loop is CASSVVGEINEQFF. CDR3 DNA sequence: TGTGCCAGCAGCGTAGTAGGGGAGATCAATGAGCAGTTCTTC.

The rearrangement joins TRBV5-1 to TRBJ1-5, with D perhaps matching TRBD1 (6 bases). The CDR3 spans 14 residues. Germline lookup yields CDR1 SGHRS and CDR2 YFSETQ. V lost 2 bases to trimming and J lost 4 bases, with 10 bases between them. Written as DNA, the CDR3 is TGCGCCAGCAGCTTCCCCGGGACAAATCAGCCCCAGCATTTT. Its translation is CASSFPGTNQPQHF.